This is a list of T cell receptor beta chains from one sample in a study of shared clonotypes between healthy human individuals. Sequenced by immunoSEQ multiplex PCR; TCRdb stores in-frame clones only, minus some. The sample holds approximately 480,000 clones; about three quarters are singletons and the top ten take around 13%. Material for sequencing was PBMCs. The receptors shown here come from a woman between 35 and 50 years old in good health. Some clones in this sample may be carry-over from other donors' samples. Both conserved end residues are part of each CDR3. The order of the fields is clone size, D gene, V gene, J gene, CDR3 protein, CDR3 DNA. The D gene is left open where the match is weak. Some rows have no size entry. The others give once, few or many, or a class for an expanded clone.

clone_size: NA
d_call: NA
v_call: TRBV4-1
j_call: TRBJ2-3
cdr3_aa: CASSQVQTASTDTQYF
cdr3_nt: TGCGCCAGCAGCCAAGTCCAGACTGCTAGCACAGATACGCAGTATTTT

clone_size: NA
d_call: TRBD1
v_call: TRBV28
j_call: TRBJ1-2
cdr3_aa: CASSSGQRTGYTF
cdr3_nt: TGTGCCAGCAGTTCGGGACAGCGAACCGGCTACACCTTC

clone_size: NA
d_call: NA
v_call: TRBV5-4
j_call: TRBJ2-3
cdr3_aa: CASSLGLITDTQYF
cdr3_nt: TGTGCCAGCAGCTTGGGACTAATCACAGATACGCAGTATTTT

clone_size: NA
d_call: NA
v_call: TRBV28
j_call: TRBJ1-2
cdr3_aa: CASTDQILYGYTF
cdr3_nt: TGTGCCAGCACCGATCAGATTCTTTATGGCTACACCTTC

clone_size: NA
d_call: NA
v_call: TRBV28
j_call: TRBJ2-7
cdr3_aa: CASSLWSGSYEQYF
cdr3_nt: TGTGCCAGCAGTTTATGGTCAGGCTCCTACGAGCAGTACTTC

clone_size: NA
d_call: NA
v_call: TRBV7-5
j_call: TRBJ2-1
cdr3_aa: CVRSSLAGGLNEQFF
cdr3_nt: TGTGTCAGAAGCTCGCTAGCGGGAGGTCTCAATGAGCAGTTCTTC

clone_size: NA
d_call: TRBD1
v_call: TRBV27
j_call: TRBJ1-1
cdr3_aa: CASSTRQGNTEAFF
cdr3_nt: TGTGCCAGCAGTACCCGACAGGGGAACACTGAAGCTTTCTTT

clone_size: NA
d_call: TRBD2
v_call: TRBV11-2
j_call: TRBJ2-3
cdr3_aa: CASSLHGLASDTQYF
cdr3_nt: TGTGCCAGCAGCTTGCACGGACTAGCATCAGATACGCAGTATTTT

clone_size: once
d_call: TRBD1
v_call: TRBV15
j_call: TRBJ2-7
cdr3_aa: CATSRARDSPSTYEQYF
cdr3_nt: TGTGCCACCAGCAGAGCCCGGGACAGTCCTTCCACCTACGAGCAGTACTTC

clone_size: NA
d_call: NA
v_call: TRBV2
j_call: TRBJ1-5
cdr3_aa: CASRRAYSNQPQHF
cdr3_nt: TGTGCCAGCAGAAGGGCTTACAGCAATCAGCCCCAGCATTTT

clone_size: NA
d_call: NA
v_call: TRBV2
j_call: TRBJ1-2
cdr3_aa: CASSDGGSTYGYTF
cdr3_nt: TGTGCCAGCAGTGACGGGGGCTCCACCTATGGCTACACCTTC

clone_size: once
d_call: NA
v_call: TRBV29-1
j_call: TRBJ1-4
cdr3_aa: CSVGRNEKLFF
cdr3_nt: TGCAGCGTGGGACGGAATGAAAAACTGTTTTTT

clone_size: few
d_call: NA
v_call: TRBV29-1
j_call: TRBJ1-1
cdr3_aa: CSVGARGAEAFF
cdr3_nt: TGCAGCGTCGGGGCCCGGGGGGCCGAAGCTTTCTTT

clone_size: NA
d_call: NA
v_call: TRBV7-9
j_call: TRBJ2-6
cdr3_aa: CAGDGTGANVLTF
cdr3_nt: TGTGCCGGGGACGGCACTGGGGCCAACGTCCTGACTTTC

clone_size: NA
d_call: TRBD1
v_call: TRBV9
j_call: TRBJ1-2
cdr3_aa: CASSVRGDSHYGYTF
cdr3_nt: TGTGCCAGCAGCGTACGGGGGGACAGTCACTATGGCTACACCTTC

clone_size: NA
d_call: NA
v_call: TRBV11-3
j_call: TRBJ2-1
cdr3_aa: CASSLVRADEQFF
cdr3_nt: TGTGCCAGCAGCTTAGTACGGGCGGATGAGCAGTTCTTC

clone_size: NA
d_call: TRBD2
v_call: TRBV7-9
j_call: TRBJ2-1
cdr3_aa: CASSLDLAGVAGNEQFF
cdr3_nt: TGTGCCAGCAGCTTAGACCTAGCGGGAGTGGCGGGGAATGAGCAGTTCTTC

clone_size: NA
d_call: NA
v_call: TRBV29-1
j_call: TRBJ2-7
cdr3_aa: CSVGVRQGYEQYF
cdr3_nt: TGCAGCGTGGGGGTAAGGCAGGGCTACGAGCAGTACTTC

clone_size: once
d_call: NA
v_call: TRBV6-5
j_call: TRBJ1-2
cdr3_aa: CASSRTVNYGYTF
cdr3_nt: TGTGCCAGCAGTCGGACAGTTAACTATGGCTACACCTTC

clone_size: few
d_call: NA
v_call: TRBV10-3
j_call: TRBJ2-5
cdr3_aa: CAISPGQETQYF
cdr3_nt: TGTGCCATCAGTCCAGGGCAAGAGACCCAGTACTTC